A selection of T cell receptor beta chains follows, all from one sample in a study of blood T cell repertoires in COVID-19. Produced via immunoSEQ multiplex PCR; TCRdb's table is partial and in-frame only. The sample carries roughly 290,000 clones, 75% to 90% recorded once. Sequencing input: peripheral blood. These TCRs come from a woman between 55 and 75 years old with acute or convalescent COVID-19. CDR3s include the opening cysteine and the closing phenylalanine or tryptophan. The D gene is left open where the match is weak. Clone size is not always given. Where it is, it says once, few, many or a class for expanded clones.

d_call	cdr3_length	clone_size	v_call	j_call	cdr3_nt	cdr3_aa
TRBD1	15	once	TRBV11-2	TRBJ1-1	TGTGCCAGCAGCTTGTGGGACAGGGAGGGAGGAAAAGCTTTCTTT	CASSLWDREGGKAFF
.	17	.	TRBV1	TRBJ1-5	TGCACCAGCAATGACAGCGCGTGGTGGGGTAGCAATCAGCCCCAGCATTTT	CTSNDSAWWGSNQPQHF
TRBD1	18	once	TRBV5-6	TRBJ2-5	TGTGCCAGCAGCTTGGGGGCCGGGACAGGGGTTTTCGGAGAGACCCAGTACTTC	CASSLGAGTGVFGETQYF
.	13	.	TRBV11-2	TRBJ1-1	TGTGCCAGCAGCTTAGGGGCAGCCACTGAAGCTTTCTTT	CASSLGAATEAFF
TRBD1	14	.	TRBV2	TRBJ2-7	TGTGCCAGCAGTGAGGGACAGGGGCATTACGAGCAGTACTTC	CASSEGQGHYEQYF
.	17	.	TRBV28	TRBJ2-2	TGTGCCAGCAGTCTACAATGGCGGGATTTGTTCACCGGGGAGCTGTTTTTT	CASSLQWRDLFTGELFF
.	13	.	TRBV11-2	TRBJ1-6	TGTGCCAGCAGCTTACTACTGAATTCACCCCTCCACTTT	CASSLLLNSPLHF
TRBD1	14	.	TRBV19	TRBJ1-5	TGTGCCAGTAGTTTTGACAGGGGTTATCAGCCCCAGCATTTT	CASSFDRGYQPQHF
.	13	.	TRBV6-2/TRBV6-3	TRBJ1-2	TGTGCCAGCAGTAGAAACGGGGGCTATGGCTACACCTTC	CASSRNGGYGYTF
TRBD2	11	.	TRBV28	TRBJ2-1	TGTGCCAGCAGCCTGGGACTAGAGCAGTTCTTC	CASSLGLEQFF
.	15	.	TRBV5-6	TRBJ2-3	TGTGCCAGCAGCTTGTCTCCGGGAAGCACAGATACGCAGTATTTT	CASSLSPGSTDTQYF
.	13	.	TRBV7-2	TRBJ2-3	TGTGCCAGCAGGCCCGGGGGCACAGATACGCAGTATTTT	CASRPGGTDTQYF
.	16	.	TRBV6-2/TRBV6-3	TRBJ1-5	TGTGCCAGCAGTTATTCGGGATCCTCTAGCAATCAGCCCCAGCATTTT	CASSYSGSSSNQPQHF
.	14	.	TRBV7-9	TRBJ1-1	TGTGCCAGCAGCCTCGCGCAGGATAACACTGAAGCTTTCTTT	CASSLAQDNTEAFF
.	15	once	TRBV25-1	TRBJ1-3	TGTGCCAGCAGTGCGGGTGCCCGTCAGGGAAACACCATATATTTT	CASSAGARQGNTIYF
TRBD1	15	.	TRBV7-6	TRBJ1-1	TGTGCCAGCAGCTTCCCAGGGGGCAGGGACACTGAAGCTTTCTTT	CASSFPGGRDTEAFF
.	16	once	TRBV19	TRBJ1-5	TGTGCCAGTAGTATTATTACCAGGGGAAGAAATCAGCCCCAGCATTTT	CASSIITRGRNQPQHF
TRBD2	15	.	TRBV4-2	TRBJ2-7	TGTGCCAGCAGCCCAGTGGGGGGGGAGCCCTACGAGCAGTACTTC	CASSPVGGEPYEQYF
.	14	few	TRBV7-9	TRBJ2-7	TGTGCCAGCAGCCAACGGCGGAACACCTACGAGCAGTACTTC	CASSQRRNTYEQYF
.	15	.	TRBV19	TRBJ1-1	TGTGCCAGTATATCGAGGGGCAGGGGATCCACTGAAGCTTTCTTT	CASISRGRGSTEAFF
TRBD2	16	.	TRBV18	TRBJ2-7	TGTGCCAGCTCACCCCCCTCCCTAGCGGGGGCCTACGAGCAGTACTTC	CASSPPSLAGAYEQYF
.	15	.	TRBV7-3	TRBJ1-6	TGTGCCAGCAGCTTAAGTCCGAGTTCTAATTCACCCCTCCACTTT	CASSLSPSSNSPLHF
.	16	.	TRBV28	TRBJ2-1	TGTGCCAGCAGTCTCTTCACAAGTTCCCCTTACAATGAGCAGTTCTTC	CASSLFTSSPYNEQFF
TRBD2	19	.	TRBV19	TRBJ2-2	TGTGCCAGTAGTATCTACAGCCTCGGACTAGCGGGACCCACCGGGGAGCTGTTTTTT	CASSIYSLGLAGPTGELFF
.	14	.	TRBV19	TRBJ1-5	TGTGCCAGTAGTACAGGGACATTCAATCAGCCCCAGCATTTT	CASSTGTFNQPQHF